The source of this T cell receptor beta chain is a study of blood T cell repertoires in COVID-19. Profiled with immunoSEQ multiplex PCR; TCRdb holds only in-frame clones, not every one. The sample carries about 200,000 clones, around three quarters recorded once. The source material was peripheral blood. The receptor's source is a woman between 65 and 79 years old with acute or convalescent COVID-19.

CDR3 sequence (DNA): TGTGCCAGCAGTTACCGGTCACCAGTAGCGACAGATACGCAGTATTTT. It is translated as CASSYRSPVATDTQYF. The chain uses TRBV6-6 and TRBJ2-3; D perhaps matches TRBD2 (5 bases). The CDR3 length is 16 residues. V was pared by 2 bases and J by 3 bases, with 15 bases between. Germline loops: CDR1 MNHNY, CDR2 SVGAGI (reference sequence).